The entry below describes one TCR beta chain. As yet, its antigen is unknown. Germline and junction disagree at one end, which may indicate a read error. The table came from immunoSEQ multiplex PCR; TCRdb's copy has only in-frame clones and leaves some out. The sample includes 140,000 or so clones, roughly 84% of them seen just once. The record originates from a study of radiation and T cells in renal cell carcinoma. Described time point: baseline pretreatment blood. Treatment in this sample: 15 Gy SBRT to primary tumor, nephrectomy 4 weeks later. From germline, CDR1 is SSHAT and CDR2 FNYEAQ (reference sequence). This CDR3 spans 13 amino acids. Regarding the study as a whole: Without pretreatment biopsies, baseline tumor clonotype presence was undetermined.

Specimen: blood, collected from a patient whose treatment included radiotherapy and nephrectomy. The gene calls are TRBV7-7 and TRBJ2-1, with TRBD2 matching over 7 bases. The TCR originated in a woman between 45 and 65 years old with renal cell carcinoma. The CDR3, as DNA: TGTGCTAGCAGCCTGGGGGGGAGGAATGAGCAGTTCTTC. This encodes CASSLGGRNEQFF.